This T cell receptor (beta chain) was obtained from a study of response to subunit inactivated influenza vaccine. This clonotype was seen repeatedly, ten times or more. TCRdb re-called the RT-PCR reads through MiXCR, storing one row per CDR3 protein. The table shows more than 550,000 distinct CDR3 sequences, with roughly 10% occurring only once. The CDR3 runs 13 residues. Trimming at V came to 7 bases and at J to 4 bases, leaving 3 bases not matched to a gene. Germline assignment: CDR1 MNHEY and CDR2 SVGEGT. These sequences were also reported in another study, on T cells expressing NK-cell markers. That paper notes: TCR beta cDNA was made by 5'RACE template switching with UMIs. Several experiments confined sorting to alpha-beta TCR T cells with an anti-gamma-delta TCR antibody.

The receptor comes from a man between 45 and 60 years old who received an inactivated influenza vaccine. The rearrangement links TRBV6-2 or TRBV6-3 to TRBJ2-2; 7 bases are a match to TRBD1. The sample consisted of PBMCs from blood, taken on the day of vaccination. In DNA form, the CDR3 reads TGTGCCAGCAAAAGGGGGCCCACCGGGGAGCTGTTTTTT. Protein product: CASKRGPTGELFF.